By its share, the clone carrying this T cell receptor gamma chain is medium-sized. Antigen unknown. The data stem from a study of gamma delta lymphoproliferative disorders and STAT genes. TCRdb reprocessed the multiplex PCR reads through CATT. This table has thousands of gamma-chain clones, approximately 7.9% appearing once. The V gene's germline CDR1 is EGSNGY and CDR2 YDSYNSKV. The CDR3 extends over 12 amino acids. Unmatched junction bases numbered 6, after V lost 0 bases and J lost 10 bases. Study-wide points: Gamma repertoires grouped patients separately from controls; delta repertoires showed no separation. Control T cells likely spanned varied maturation stages, whereas leukemic cells were skewed toward terminal effectors.

Sequencing used genomic DNA taken from PBMCs of patients and controls. This receptor was taken from a human donor in good health. The chain has TRGV2 and TRGJ1 or TRGJ2. Germline matching of the DNA provided the J gene here, since TCRdb leaves it blank. The sequenced sample was blood. The DNA of the CDR3 is TGTGCCACCTGGGACGGGCCATGGAAGAAACTCTTT. Translated, it gives CATWDGPWKKLF.